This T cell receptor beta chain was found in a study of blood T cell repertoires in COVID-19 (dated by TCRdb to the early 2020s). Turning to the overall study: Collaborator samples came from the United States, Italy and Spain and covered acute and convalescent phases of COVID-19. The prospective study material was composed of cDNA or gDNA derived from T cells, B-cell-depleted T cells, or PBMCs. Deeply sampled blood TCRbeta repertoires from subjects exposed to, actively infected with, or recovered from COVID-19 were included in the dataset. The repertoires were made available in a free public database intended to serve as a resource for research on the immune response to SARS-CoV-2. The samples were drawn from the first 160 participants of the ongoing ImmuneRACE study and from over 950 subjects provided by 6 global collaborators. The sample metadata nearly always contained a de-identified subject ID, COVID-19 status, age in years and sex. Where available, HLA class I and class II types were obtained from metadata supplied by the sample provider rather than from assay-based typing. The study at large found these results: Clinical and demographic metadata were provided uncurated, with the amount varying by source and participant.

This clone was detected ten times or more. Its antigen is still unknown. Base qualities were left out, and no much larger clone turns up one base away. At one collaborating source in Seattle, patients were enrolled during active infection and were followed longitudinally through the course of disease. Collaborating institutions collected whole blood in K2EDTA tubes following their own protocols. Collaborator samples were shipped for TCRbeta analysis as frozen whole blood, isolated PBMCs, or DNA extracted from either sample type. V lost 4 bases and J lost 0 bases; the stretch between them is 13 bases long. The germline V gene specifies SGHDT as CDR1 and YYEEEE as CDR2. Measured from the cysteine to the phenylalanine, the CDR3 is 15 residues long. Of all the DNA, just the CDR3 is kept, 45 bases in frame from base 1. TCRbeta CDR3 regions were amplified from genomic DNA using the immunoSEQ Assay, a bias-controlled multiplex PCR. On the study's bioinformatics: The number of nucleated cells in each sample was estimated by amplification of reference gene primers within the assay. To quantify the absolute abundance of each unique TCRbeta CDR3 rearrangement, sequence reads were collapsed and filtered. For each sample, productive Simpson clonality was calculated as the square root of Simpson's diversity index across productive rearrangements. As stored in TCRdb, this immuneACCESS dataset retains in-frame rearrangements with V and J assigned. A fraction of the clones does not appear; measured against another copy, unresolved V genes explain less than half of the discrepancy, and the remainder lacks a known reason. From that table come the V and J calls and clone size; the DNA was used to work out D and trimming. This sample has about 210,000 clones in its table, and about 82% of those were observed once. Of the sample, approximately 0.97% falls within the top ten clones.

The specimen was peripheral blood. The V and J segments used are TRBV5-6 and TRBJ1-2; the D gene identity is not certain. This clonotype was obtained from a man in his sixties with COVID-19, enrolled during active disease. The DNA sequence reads TGTGCCAGCAGCCCGGGTGGCTTTGCTAACTATGGCTACACCTTC. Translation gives CASSPGGFANYGYTF.